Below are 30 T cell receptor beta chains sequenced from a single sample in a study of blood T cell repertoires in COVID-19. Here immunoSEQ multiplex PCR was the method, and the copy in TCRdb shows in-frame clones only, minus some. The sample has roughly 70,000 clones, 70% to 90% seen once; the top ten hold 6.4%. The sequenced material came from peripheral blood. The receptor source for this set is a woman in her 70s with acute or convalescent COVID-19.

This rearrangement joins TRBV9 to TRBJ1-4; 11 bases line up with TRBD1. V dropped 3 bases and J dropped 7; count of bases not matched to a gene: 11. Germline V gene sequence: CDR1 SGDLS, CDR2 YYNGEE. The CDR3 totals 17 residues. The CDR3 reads CASSGGQGAVYGEKLFF. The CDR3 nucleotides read TGTGCCAGCAGCGGCGGACAGGGGGCGGTTTATGGTGAAAAACTGTTTTTT. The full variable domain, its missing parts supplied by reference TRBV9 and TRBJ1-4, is DSGVTQTPKHLITATGQRVTLRCSPRSGDLSVYWYQQSLDQGLQFLIQYYNGEERAKGNILERFSAQQFPDLHSELNLSSLELGDSALYFCASSGGQGAVYGEKLFFGSGTQLSVL.

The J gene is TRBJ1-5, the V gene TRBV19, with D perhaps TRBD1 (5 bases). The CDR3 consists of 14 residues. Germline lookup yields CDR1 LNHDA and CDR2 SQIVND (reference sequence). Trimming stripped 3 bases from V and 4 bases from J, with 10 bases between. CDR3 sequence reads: CASSIGGRNQPQHF. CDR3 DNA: TGTGCCAGTAGTATCGGGGGTAGAAATCAGCCCCAGCATTTT.

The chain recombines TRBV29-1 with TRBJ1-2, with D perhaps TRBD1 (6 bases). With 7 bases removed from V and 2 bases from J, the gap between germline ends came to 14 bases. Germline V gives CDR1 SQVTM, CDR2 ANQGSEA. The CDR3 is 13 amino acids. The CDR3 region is CSGGQKANYGYTF. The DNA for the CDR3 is TGCAGCGGTGGACAGAAGGCAAACTATGGCTACACCTTC.

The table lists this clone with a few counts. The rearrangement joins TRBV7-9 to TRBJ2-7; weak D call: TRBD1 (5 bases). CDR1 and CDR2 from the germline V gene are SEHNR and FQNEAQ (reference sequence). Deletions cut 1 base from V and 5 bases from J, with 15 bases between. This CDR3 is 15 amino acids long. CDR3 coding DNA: TGTGCCAGCAGCTTAGGCGTGAGAGCAGGGAACGAGCAGTACTTC. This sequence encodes CASSLGVRAGNEQYF. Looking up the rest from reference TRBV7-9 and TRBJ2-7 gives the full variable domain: DTGVSQNPRHKITKRGQNVTFRCDPISEHNRLYWYRQTLGQGPEFLTYFQNEAQLEKSRLLSDRFSAERPKGSFSTLEIQRTEQGDSAMYLCASSLGVRAGNEQYFGPGTRLTVT.

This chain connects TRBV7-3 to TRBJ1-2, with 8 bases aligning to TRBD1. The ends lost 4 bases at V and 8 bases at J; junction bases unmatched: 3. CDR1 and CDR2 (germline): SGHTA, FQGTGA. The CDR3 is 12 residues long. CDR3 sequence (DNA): TGTGCCAGCAGCTCAGACAGGGGCGGCTACACCTTC. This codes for CASSSDRGGYTF.

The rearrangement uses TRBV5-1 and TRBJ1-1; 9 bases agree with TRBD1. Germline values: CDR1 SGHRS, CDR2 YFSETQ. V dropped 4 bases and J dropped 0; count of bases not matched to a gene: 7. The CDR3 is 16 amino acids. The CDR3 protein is CASSSDRGGLNTEAFF. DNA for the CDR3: TGCGCCAGCAGCAGCGACAGGGGGGGCTTGAACACTGAAGCTTTCTTT.

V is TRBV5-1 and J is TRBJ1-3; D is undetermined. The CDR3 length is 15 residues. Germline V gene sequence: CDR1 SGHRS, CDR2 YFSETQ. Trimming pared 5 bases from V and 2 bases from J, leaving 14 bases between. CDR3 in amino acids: CASSPSGSAGNTIYF. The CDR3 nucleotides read TGCGCCAGCAGTCCCAGCGGGTCTGCTGGAAACACCATATATTTT.

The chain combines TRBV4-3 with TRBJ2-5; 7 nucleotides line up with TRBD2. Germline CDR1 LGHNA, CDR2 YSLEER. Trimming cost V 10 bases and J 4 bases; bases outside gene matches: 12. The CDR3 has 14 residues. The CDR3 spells CAIIGEGQGETQYF. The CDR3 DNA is TGCGCCATTATAGGGGAGGGCCAAGGAGAGACCCAGTACTTC.

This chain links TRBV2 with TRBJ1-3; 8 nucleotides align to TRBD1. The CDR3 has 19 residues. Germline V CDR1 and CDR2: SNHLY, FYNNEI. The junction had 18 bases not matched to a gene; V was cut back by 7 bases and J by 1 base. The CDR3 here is CASNSRQGSIRQSGNTIYF. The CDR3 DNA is TGTGCCAGCAATAGCAGACAGGGGTCTATCCGCCAGTCTGGAAACACCATATATTTT.

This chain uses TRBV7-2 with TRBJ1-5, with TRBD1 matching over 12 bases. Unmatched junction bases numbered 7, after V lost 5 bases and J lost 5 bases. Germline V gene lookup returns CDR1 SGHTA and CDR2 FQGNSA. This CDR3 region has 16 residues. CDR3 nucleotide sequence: TGTGCCAGCAGCGCTAGGGGACAGGGGGCTCATCAGCCCCAGCATTTT. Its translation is CASSARGQGAHQPQHF.

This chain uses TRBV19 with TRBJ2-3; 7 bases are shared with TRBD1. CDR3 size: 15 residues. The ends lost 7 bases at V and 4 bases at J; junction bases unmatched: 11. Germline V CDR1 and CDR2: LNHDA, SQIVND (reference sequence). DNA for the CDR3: TGTGCCAGTACCCAAGGCGGACAGGAGGCAGATACGCAGTATTTT. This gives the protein CASTQGGQEADTQYF.

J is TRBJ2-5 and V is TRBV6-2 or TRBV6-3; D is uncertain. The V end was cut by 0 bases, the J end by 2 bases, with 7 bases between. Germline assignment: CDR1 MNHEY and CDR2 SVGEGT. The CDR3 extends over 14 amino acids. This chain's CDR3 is CASSYSPEQETQYF. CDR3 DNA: TGTGCCAGCAGTTACTCACCAGAACAAGAGACCCAGTACTTC.

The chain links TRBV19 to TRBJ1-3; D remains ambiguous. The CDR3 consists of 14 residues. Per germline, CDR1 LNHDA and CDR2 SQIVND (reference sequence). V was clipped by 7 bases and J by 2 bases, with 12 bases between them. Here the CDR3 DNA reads TGTGCCAGTACCCGGAGGAATCCTGGAAACACCATATATTTT. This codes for CASTRRNPGNTIYF.

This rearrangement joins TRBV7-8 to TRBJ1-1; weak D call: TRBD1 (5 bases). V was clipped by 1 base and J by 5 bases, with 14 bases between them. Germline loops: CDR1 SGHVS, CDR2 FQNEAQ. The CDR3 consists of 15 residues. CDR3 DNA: TGTGCCAGCAGCTTAGGGAATGCAGGGAATACTGAAGCTTTCTTT. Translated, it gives CASSLGNAGNTEAFF. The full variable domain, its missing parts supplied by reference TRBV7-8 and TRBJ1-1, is GAGVSQSPRYKVAKRGQDVALRCDPISGHVSLFWYQQALGQGPEFLTYFQNEAQLDKSGLPSDRFFAERPEGSVSTLKIQRTQQEDSAVYLCASSLGNAGNTEAFFGQGTRLTVV.

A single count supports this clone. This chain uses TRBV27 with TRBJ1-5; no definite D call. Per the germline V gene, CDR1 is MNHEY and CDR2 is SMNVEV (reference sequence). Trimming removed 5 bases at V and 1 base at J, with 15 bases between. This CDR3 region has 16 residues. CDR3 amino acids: CASSPRPGVSNQPQHF. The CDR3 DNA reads TGTGCCAGCAGTCCCCGACCCGGGGTCAGCAATCAGCCCCAGCATTTT.

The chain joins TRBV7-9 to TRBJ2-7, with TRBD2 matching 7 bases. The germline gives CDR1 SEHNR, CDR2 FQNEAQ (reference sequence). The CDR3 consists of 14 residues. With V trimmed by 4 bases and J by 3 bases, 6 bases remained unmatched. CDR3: CASSSRDYRYEQYF. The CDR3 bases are TGTGCCAGCAGCTCCCGGGACTATCGCTACGAGCAGTACTTC.

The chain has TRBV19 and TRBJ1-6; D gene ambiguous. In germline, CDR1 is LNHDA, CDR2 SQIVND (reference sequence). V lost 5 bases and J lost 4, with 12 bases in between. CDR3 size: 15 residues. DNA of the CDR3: TGTGCCAGTAGTGTGCAGTCCGGGTATAATTCACCCCTCCACTTT. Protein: CASSVQSGYNSPLHF.

This CDR3 is CASGDRGPQETQYF. CDR3 bases: TGTGCCAGCGGGGACAGGGGGCCCCAAGAGACCCAGTACTTC. The rearrangement joins TRBV27 to TRBJ2-5, with TRBD1 matching 12 bases. The CDR3 spans 14 residues. J gave up 1 base and V 8 bases, and 2 bases lay outside the gene matches. Germline-derived CDR1 and CDR2 are MNHEY and SMNVEV (reference sequence).

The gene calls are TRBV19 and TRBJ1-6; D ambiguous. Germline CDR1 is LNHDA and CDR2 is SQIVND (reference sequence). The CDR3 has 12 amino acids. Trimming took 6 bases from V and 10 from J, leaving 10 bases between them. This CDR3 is CASRTVESPLHF. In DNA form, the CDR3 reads TGTGCCAGTAGGACGGTGGAGTCACCCCTCCACTTT.

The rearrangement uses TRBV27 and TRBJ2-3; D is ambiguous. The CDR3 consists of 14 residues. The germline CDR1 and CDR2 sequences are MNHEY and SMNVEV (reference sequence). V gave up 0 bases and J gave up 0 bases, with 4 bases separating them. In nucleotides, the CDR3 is TGTGCCAGCAGTTTATCTCTTAGCACAGATACGCAGTATTTT. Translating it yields CASSLSLSTDTQYF.

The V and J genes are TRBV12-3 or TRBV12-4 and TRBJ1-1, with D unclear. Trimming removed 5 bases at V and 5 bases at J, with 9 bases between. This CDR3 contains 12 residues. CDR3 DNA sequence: TGTGCCAGCAGTATTACTCGAACTGAAGCTTTCTTT. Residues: CASSITRTEAFF.

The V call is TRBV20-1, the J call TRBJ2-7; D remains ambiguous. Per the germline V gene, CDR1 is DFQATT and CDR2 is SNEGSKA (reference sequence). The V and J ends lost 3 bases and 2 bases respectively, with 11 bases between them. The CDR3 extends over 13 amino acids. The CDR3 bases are TGCAGTGCTAGTGAAGCACAGCCCTACGAGCAGTACTTC. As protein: CSASEAQPYEQYF.

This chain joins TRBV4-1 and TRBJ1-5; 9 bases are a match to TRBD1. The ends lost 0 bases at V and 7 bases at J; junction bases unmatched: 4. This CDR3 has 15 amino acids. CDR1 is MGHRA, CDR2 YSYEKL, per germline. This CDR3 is CASSQDGTGNQPQHF. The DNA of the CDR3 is TGCGCCAGCAGCCAAGACGGGACAGGGAACCAGCCCCAGCATTTT.

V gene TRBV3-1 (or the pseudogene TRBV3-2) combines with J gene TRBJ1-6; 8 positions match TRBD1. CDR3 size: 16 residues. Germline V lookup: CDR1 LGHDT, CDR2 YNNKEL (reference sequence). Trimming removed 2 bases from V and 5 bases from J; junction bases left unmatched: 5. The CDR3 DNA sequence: TGTGCCAGCAGCCAACTGGACAGGGATGATAATTCACCCCTCCACTTT. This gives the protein CASSQLDRDDNSPLHF.

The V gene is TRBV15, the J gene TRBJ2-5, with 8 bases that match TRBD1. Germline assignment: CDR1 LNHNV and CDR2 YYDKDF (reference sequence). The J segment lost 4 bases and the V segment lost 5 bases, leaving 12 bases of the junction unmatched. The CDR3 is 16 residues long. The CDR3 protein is CATSDRPGGSGETQYF. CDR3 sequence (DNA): TGTGCCACCAGCGACCGTCCAGGGGGCTCGGGAGAGACCCAGTACTTC.

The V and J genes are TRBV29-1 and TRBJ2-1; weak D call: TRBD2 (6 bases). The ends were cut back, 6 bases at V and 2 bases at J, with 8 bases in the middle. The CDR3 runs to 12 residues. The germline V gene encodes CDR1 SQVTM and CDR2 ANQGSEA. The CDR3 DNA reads TGCAGCGTGGAGCGGGCCTACAATGAGCAGTTCTTC. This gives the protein CSVERAYNEQFF.

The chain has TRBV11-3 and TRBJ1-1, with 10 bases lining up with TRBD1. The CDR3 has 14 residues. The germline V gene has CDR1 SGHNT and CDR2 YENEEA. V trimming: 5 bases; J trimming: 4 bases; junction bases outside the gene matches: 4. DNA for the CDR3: TGTGCCAGCAGCAGCGGACAGGGGGGCACTGAAGCTTTCTTT. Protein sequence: CASSSGQGGTEAFF.

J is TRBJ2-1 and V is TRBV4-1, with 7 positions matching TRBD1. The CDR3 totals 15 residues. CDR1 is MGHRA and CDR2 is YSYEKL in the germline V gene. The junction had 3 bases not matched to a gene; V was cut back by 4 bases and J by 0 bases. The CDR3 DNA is TGCGCCAGCAGCCCCGACAGGGTCTCCTACAATGAGCAGTTCTTC. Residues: CASSPDRVSYNEQFF.

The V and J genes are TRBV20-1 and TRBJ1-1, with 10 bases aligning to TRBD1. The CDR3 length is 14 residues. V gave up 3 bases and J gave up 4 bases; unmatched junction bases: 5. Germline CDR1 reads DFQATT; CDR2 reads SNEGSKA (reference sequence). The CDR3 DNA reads TGCAGTGCTAGTCCGGGACAGGGGAGCACTGAAGCTTTCTTT. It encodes CSASPGQGSTEAFF.

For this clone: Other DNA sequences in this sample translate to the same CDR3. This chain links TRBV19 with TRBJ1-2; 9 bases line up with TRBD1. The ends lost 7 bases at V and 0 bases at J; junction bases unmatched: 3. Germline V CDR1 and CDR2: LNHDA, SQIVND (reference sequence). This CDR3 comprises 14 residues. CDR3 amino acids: CASTGQGTNYGYTF. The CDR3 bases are TGTGCCAGTACCGGACAGGGGACTAACTATGGCTACACCTTC.